This T cell receptor beta chain was documented in a study of identical twins. This clonotype has ten or more counts. Each cDNA held unique molecular identifiers, and template switching gave it a universal primer site. In TCRdb, the 5' RACE reads were re-called with MiXCR into one record per CDR3 protein. Found here are roughly 770,000 distinct CDR3 sequences, about 20% of them singletons; the top ten hold about an eighth. These same records also appear under a second study, on T cells expressing NK-cell markers.

The sample was PBMCs. The sequence came from a woman aged 18-29 years in good health.

DNA of the CDR3: TGTGCCAGCAGTAACCGAGAGACCCAGTACTTC. It translates to CASSNRETQYF. The rearrangement links TRBV12-3 or TRBV12-4 to TRBJ2-5; D not certain. The CDR3 consists of 11 residues. V lost 5 bases, J lost 4 bases, and 5 bases lay in between.